The present entry profiles one TCR beta chain with its context. Its antigen is unidentified. The sample belongs to a study of shared clonotypes between healthy human individuals. Study in general: With ages of 18 to 49, the donors were a couple of women and a few men. The study's findings and limits: Rarefaction curves obtained for sorted subsets showed sequencing incomplete despite large depth. Among donors, clonotype sharing was expected to be affected by sequencing depth.

Positively selected for CCR7, the CD45RO-negative cells used as naive CD8 cells excluded terminally differentiated effector memory CD45RA+ cells. Replicate PCRs run on sorted subsets employed 200 ng DNA, approximately 30,000 T cell genomes. The assay was immunoSEQ multiplex PCR, and TCRdb's table has in-frame clones only and misses some. Of a few million clones listed, over 85% are singletons. This CDR3 region has 16 residues. Germline loops: CDR1 SGHTA, CDR2 FQGTGA. Losses at the gene ends were 4 bases for V and 8 bases for J; bases not matched to a gene: 14. Sequencing used naive CD8+ T cells from PBMCs. This chain connects TRBV7-3 to TRBJ2-3; TRBD2 aligns across 8 bases. This sequence originates from a man younger than 30 in good health. Some clones in this sample may be carry-over from other donors' samples. This CDR3 is CASSSVAGGPPGTQYF. CDR3 in DNA: TGTGCCAGCAGCTCCGTCGCGGGAGGACCCCCCGGTACGCAGTATTTT.